The present entry profiles one T cell receptor beta chain with its context. This sample is drawn from a study of blood T cell repertoires in COVID-19. Study-wide context: Donors in the United States, Italy and Spain gave samples during acute or convalescent COVID-19. T cells, B-cell-depleted T cells, or PBMCs provided the cDNA or gDNA that served as material.

In the study's own analysis: Reference gene primer amplification in the assay estimated nucleated cell counts. The assay was immunoSEQ multiplex PCR, and TCRdb's table has in-frame clones only and misses some. D and trimming were read from the DNA, whereas the V and J calls and clone size are those reported in that table. Of tens of thousands of clones listed, roughly 75% were seen once; the top ten hold 11% to 15%. The CDR3 loop spans 14 amino acids. Germline values: CDR1 MNHEY, CDR2 SMNVEV (reference sequence). J lost 2 bases, V lost 10 bases, and 8 bases had no gene match. Patients in Seattle were enrolled during active infection, then followed longitudinally.

The chain joins TRBV27 to TRBJ1-1; TRBD1 agrees at 9 bases. The sample was peripheral blood. This clonotype was obtained from a man in his sixties with COVID-19, enrolled during active disease. The CDR3 DNA sequence: TGTGCCACCGCGGACAGGGGATTAAACACTGAAGCTTTCTTT. Translated: CATADRGLNTEAFF.